The clone carrying this T cell receptor beta chain was seen once. What it binds is not known. Germline CDR1 and CDR2: SNHLY and FYNNEI. The germline V and J ends were trimmed by 2 bases and 8 bases, with 9 bases remaining between them. The CDR3 loop spans 12 amino acids. The donors were part of the validation cohort of more than 90 subjects. That cohort was separate from the first cohort, which comprised 666 subjects. This sample stems from a study of cytomegalovirus exposure and HLA in healthy donors. Study findings and constraints: The study flagged roughly 150 TCR beta chains as cytomegalovirus-associated.

Sequenced by immunoSEQ multiplex PCR; TCRdb stores in-frame clones only, minus some. The repertoire holds 200,000 to 250,000 clones, with over 70% as singletons. This sequence originates from a woman aged 25 to 39 in good health and CMV-seropositive. Sequenced material: PBMCs. The chain uses TRBV2 and TRBJ1-1, with D perhaps TRBD1 (5 bases). The CDR3 loop is CASSESRTEAFF. The CDR3, as DNA: TGTGCCAGCAGTGAATCACGGACAGAAGCTTTCTTT.